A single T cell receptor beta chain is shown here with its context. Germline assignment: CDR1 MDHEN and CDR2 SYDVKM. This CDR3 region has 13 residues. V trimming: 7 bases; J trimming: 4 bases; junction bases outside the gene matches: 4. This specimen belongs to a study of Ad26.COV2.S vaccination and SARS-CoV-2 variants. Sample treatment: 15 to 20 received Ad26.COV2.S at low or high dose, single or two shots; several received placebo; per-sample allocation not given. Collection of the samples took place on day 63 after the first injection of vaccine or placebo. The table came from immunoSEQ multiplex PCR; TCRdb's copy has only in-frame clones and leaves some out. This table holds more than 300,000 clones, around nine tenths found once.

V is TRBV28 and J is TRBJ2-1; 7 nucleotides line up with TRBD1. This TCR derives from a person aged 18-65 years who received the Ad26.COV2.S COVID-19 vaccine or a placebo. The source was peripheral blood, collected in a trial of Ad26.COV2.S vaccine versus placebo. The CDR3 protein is CASTPGGYNEQFF. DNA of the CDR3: TGTGCCAGCACCCCAGGGGGTTACAATGAGCAGTTCTTC. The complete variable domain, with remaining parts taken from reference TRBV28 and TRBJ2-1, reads DVKVTQSSRYLVKRTGEKVFLECVQDMDHENMFWYRQDPGLGLRLIYFSYDVKMKEKGDIPEGYSVSREKKERFSLILESASTNQTSMYLCASTPGGYNEQFFGPGTRLTVL.